This paragraph covers one T cell receptor beta chain sequence. Between the trimmed V and J ends, which lost 1 base and 4 bases, there was a span of 14 bases. CDR3 length: 15 amino acids. Germline V CDR1 and CDR2: MNHNS, SASEGT. This specimen belongs to a study of T cells after yellow fever vaccination. In TCRdb, the 5' RACE reads were re-called with MiXCR into one record per CDR3 protein. The sample comprises 400,000 to 650,000 distinct CDR3 sequences, less than 25% of which are singletons, and less than 20% rests with the top ten. This TCR was sampled from a man between 18 and 29 years old who received the YFV17D yellow fever vaccine. The V and J genes are TRBV6-1 and TRBJ2-7; D is possibly TRBD2 (7 bases). Material: PBMCs, obtained roughly 20 days after the first yellow fever vaccination. The CDR3 sequence is CASSEEAGAVYEQYF. CDR3 bases: TGTGCCAGCAGTGAAGAGGCGGGGGCTGTATACGAGCAGTACTTC.